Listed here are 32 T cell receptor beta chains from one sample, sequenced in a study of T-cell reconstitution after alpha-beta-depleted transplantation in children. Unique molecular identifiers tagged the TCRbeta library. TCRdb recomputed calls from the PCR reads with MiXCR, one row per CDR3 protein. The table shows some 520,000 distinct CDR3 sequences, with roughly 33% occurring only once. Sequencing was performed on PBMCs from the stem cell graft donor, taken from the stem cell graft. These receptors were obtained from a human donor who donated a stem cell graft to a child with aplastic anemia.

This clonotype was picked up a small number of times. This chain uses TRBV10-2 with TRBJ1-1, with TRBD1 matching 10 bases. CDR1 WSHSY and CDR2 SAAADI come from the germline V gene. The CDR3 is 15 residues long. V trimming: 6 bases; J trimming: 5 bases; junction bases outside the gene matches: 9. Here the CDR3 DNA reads TGCGCCAGCAGGACTCCGGGACAGGGGTTAACTGAAGCTTTCTTT. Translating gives CASRTPGQGLTEAFF.

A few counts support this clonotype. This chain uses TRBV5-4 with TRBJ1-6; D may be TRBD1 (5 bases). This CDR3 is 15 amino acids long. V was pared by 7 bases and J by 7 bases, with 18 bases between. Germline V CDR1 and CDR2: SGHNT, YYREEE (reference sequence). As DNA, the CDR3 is TGTGCCAGCCGCAACTCGGGGGAGGGGAATTCACCCCTCCACTTT. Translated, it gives CASRNSGEGNSPLHF.

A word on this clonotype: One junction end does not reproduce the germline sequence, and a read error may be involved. For the CDR3, the DNA is TGTGCCAGCAGCTTAGCAGAGTCTTTCAGGGGGAGCTTC. Its protein product is CASSLAESFRGSF. The chain carries TRBV7-2 and TRBJ1-2; 7 bases are a match to TRBD1. Per the germline V gene, CDR1 is SGHTA and CDR2 is FQGNSA. This CDR3 has 13 amino acids.

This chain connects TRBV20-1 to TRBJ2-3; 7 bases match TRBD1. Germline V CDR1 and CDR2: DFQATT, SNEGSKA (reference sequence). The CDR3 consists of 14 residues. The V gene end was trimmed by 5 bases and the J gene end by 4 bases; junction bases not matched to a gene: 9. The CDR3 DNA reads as TGCAGTGCTCCCGACAGGGCAATTGCAGATACGCAGTATTTT. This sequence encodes CSAPDRAIADTQYF.

The CDR3 is CASSIDNTGELFF. For the CDR3, the DNA is TGCGCCAGCAGCATAGACAACACCGGGGAGCTGTTTTTT. The chain has TRBV5-1 and TRBJ2-2; D is undetermined. This CDR3 contains 13 residues. CDR1 is SGHRS and CDR2 is YFSETQ in the germline V gene. Trimming removed 4 bases at V and 2 bases at J, with 6 bases between.

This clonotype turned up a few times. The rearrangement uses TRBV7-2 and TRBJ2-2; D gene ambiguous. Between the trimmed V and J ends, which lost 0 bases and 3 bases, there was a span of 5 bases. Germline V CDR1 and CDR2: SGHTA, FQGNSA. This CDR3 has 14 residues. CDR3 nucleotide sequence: TGTGCCAGCAGCTTAGCTAGGGACACCGGGGAGCTGTTTTTT. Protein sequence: CASSLARDTGELFF. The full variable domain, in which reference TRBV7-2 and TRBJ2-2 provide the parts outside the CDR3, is GAGVSQSPSNKVTEKGKDVELRCDPISGHTALYWYRQSLGQGLEFLIYFQGNSAPDKSGLPSDRFSAERTGGSVSTLTIQRTQQEDSAVYLCASSLARDTGELFFGEGSRLTVL.

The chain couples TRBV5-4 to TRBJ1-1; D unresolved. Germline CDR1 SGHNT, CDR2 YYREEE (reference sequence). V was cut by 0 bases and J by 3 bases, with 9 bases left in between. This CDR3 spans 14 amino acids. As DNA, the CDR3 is TGTGCCAGCAGCTTGGAGGACGCGGACACTGAAGCTTTCTTT. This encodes CASSLEDADTEAFF.

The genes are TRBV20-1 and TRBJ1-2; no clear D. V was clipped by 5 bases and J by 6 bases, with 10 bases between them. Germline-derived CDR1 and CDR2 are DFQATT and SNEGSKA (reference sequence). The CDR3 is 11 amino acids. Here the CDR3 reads CSARPGDGYTF. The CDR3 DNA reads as TGCAGTGCTCGACCTGGGGATGGCTACACCTTC.

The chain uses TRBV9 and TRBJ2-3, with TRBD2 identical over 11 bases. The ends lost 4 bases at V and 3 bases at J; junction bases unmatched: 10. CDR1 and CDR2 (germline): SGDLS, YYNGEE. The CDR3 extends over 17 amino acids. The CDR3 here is CASSPIAGGPRTDTQYF. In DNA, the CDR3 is TGTGCCAGCAGCCCTATAGCGGGAGGGCCTCGGACAGATACGCAGTATTTT.

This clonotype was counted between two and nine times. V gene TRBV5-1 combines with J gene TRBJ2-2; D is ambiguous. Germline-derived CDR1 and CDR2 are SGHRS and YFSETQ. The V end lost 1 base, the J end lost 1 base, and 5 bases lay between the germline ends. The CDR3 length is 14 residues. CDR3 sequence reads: CASSLRVNTGELFF. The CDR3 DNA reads TGCGCCAGCAGCTTGCGGGTGAACACCGGGGAGCTGTTTTTT.

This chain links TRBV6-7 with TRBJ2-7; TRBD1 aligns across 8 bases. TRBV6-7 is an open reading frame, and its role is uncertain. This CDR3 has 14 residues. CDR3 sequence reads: CAISLGQGRGEQYV. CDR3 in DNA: TGTGCCATCAGTTTAGGACAGGGCCGCGGCGAGCAGTACGTC.

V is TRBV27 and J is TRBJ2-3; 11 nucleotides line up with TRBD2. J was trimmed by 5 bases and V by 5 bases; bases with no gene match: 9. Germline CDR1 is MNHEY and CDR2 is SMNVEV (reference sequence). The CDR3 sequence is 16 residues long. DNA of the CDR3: TGTGCCAGCAGTGTGGGGACTAGCGGCTCCAAAGATACGCAGTATTTT. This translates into CASSVGTSGSKDTQYF.

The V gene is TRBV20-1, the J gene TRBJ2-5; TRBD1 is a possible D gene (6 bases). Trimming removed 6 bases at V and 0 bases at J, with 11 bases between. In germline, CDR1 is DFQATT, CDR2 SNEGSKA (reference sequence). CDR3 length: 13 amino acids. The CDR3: CSAFGTNQETQYF. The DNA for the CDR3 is TGCAGTGCCTTCGGGACAAACCAAGAGACCCAGTACTTC.

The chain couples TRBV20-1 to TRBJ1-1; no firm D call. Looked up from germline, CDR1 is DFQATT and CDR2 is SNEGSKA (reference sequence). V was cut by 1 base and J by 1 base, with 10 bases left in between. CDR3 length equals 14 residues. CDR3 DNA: TGCAGTGCTAGAGCCGGCGGAAAGAACACTGAAGCTTTCTTT. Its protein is CSARAGGKNTEAFF.

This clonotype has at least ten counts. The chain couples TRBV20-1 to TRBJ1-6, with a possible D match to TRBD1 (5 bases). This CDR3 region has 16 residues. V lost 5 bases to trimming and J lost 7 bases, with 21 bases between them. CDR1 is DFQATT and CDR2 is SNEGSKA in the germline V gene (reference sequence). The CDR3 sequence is CSAPLRGGYGNSPLHF. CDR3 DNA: TGCAGTGCTCCCCTTCGGGGGGGTTATGGGAATTCACCCCTCCACTTT.

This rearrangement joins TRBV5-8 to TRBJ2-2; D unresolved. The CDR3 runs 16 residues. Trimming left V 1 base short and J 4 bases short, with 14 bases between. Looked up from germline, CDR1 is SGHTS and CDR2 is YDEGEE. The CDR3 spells CASSLNPGMSTGELFF. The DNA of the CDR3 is TGTGCCAGCAGCTTGAATCCTGGCATGAGCACCGGGGAGCTGTTTTTT.

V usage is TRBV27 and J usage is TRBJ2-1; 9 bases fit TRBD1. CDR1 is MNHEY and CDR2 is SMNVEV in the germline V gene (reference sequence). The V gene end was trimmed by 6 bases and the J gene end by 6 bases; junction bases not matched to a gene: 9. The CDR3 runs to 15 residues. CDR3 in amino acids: CASRWGTGYFNEQFF. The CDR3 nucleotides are TGTGCCAGCAGGTGGGGGACAGGGTACTTCAATGAGCAGTTCTTC.

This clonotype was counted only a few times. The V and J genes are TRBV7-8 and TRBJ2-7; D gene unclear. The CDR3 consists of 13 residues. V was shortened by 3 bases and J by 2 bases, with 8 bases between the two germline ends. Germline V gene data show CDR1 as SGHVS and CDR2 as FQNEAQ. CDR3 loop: CASSLAGTYEQYV. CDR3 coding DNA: TGTGCCAGCAGCTTGGCAGGTACCTACGAGCAGTACGTC.

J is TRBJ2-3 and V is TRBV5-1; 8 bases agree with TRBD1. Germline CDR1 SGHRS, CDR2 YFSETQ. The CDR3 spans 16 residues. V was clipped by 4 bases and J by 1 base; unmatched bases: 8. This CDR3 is CASSLGDRYRTDTQYF. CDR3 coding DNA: TGCGCCAGCAGCCTCGGGGACAGGTATCGCACAGATACGCAGTATTTT.

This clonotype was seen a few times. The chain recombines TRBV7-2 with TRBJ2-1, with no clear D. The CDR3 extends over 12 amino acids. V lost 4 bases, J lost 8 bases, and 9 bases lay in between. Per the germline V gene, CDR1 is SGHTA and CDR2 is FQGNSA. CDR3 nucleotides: TGTGCCAGCAGCTCTTATCCCGATGAGCAGTTCTTC. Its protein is CASSSYPDEQFF. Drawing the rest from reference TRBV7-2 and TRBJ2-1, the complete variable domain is GAGVSQSPSNKVTEKGKDVELRCDPISGHTALYWYRQSLGQGLEFLIYFQGNSAPDKSGLPSDRFSAERTGGSVSTLTIQRTQQEDSAVYLCASSSYPDEQFFGPGTRLTVL.

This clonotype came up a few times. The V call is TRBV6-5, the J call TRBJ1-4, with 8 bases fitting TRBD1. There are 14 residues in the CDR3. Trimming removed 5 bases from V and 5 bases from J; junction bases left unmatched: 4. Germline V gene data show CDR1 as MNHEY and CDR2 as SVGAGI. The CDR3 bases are TGTGCCAGCAGTACCGACAGGGGAAATGAAAAACTGTTTTTT. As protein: CASSTDRGNEKLFF.

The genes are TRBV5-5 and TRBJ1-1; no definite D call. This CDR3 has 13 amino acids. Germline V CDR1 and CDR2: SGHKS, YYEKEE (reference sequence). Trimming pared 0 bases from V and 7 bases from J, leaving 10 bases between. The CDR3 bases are TGTGCCAGCAGCTTGGTAGGGCAGGATGAAGCTTTCTTT. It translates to CASSLVGQDEAFF.

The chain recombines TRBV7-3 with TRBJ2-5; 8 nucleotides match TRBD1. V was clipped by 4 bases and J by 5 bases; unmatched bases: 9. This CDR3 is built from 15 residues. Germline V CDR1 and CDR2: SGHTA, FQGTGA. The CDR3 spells CASSSTGDRLETQYF. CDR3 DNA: TGTGCCAGCAGCTCAACAGGGGACAGGTTGGAGACCCAGTACTTC.

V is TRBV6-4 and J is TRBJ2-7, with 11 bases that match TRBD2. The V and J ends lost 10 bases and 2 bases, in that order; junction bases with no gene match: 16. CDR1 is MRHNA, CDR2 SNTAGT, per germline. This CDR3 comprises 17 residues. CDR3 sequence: CAIPSGRNIQRTYEQYF. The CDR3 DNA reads TGTGCCATCCCTAGCGGGAGGAATATCCAAAGAACCTACGAGCAGTACTTC.

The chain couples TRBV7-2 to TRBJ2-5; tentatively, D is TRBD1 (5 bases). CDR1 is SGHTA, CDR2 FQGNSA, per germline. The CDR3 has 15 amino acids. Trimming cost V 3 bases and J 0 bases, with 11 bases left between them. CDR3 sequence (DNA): TGTGCCAGCAGCTTTGGCAGGGTGTACCAAGAGACCCAGTACTTC. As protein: CASSFGRVYQETQYF.

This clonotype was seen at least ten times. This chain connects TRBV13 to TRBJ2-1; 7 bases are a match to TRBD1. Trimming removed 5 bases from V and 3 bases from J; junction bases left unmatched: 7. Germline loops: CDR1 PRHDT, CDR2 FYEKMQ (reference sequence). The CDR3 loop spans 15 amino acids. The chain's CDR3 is CASSPRDSYYNEQFF. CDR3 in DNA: TGTGCCAGCAGCCCCCGGGACAGTTACTACAATGAGCAGTTCTTC.

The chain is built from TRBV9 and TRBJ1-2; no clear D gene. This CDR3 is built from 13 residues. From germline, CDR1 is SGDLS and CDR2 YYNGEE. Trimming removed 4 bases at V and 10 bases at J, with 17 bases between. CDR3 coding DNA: TGTGCCAGCAGCCGAGACGGGCCGTTTTCCTACACCTTC. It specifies CASSRDGPFSYTF.

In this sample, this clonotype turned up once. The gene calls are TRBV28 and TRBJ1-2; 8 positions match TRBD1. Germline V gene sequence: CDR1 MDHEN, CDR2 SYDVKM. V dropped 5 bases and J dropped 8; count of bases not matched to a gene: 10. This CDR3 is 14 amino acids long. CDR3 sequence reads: CASSGQGRVGGYTF. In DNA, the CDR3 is TGTGCCAGCAGTGGACAGGGCAGGGTCGGGGGCTACACCTTC.

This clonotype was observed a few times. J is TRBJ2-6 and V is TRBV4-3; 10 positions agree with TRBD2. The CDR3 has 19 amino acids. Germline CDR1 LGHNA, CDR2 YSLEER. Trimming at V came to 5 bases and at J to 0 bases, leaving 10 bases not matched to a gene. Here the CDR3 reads CASSASSGRSPSGANVLTF. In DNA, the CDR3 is TGCGCCAGCAGCGCCAGTAGCGGGAGGTCCCCCTCTGGGGCCAACGTCCTGACTTTC.

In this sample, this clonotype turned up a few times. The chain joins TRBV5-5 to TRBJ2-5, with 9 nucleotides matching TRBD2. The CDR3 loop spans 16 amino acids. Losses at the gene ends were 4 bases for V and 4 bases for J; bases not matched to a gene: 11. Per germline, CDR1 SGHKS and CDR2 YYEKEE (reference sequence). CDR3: CASSLTSGPLGETQYF. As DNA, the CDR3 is TGTGCCAGCAGCCTGACTAGCGGACCCCTCGGAGAGACCCAGTACTTC.

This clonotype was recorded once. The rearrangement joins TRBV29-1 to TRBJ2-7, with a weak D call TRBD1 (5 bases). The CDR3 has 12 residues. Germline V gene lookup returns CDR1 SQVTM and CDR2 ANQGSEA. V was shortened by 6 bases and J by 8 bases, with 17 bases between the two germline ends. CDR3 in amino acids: CSVRQSNTKQYF. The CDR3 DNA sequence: TGCAGCGTAAGACAGTCGAATACGAAGCAGTACTTC.

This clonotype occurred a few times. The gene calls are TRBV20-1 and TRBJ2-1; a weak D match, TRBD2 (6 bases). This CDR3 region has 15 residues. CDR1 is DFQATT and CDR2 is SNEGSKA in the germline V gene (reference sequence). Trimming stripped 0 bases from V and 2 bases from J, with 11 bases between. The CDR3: CSARDWGEAYNEQFF. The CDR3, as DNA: TGCAGTGCTAGAGATTGGGGGGAGGCCTACAATGAGCAGTTCTTC.